The 8 T cell receptor beta chains below all came from one sample that was sequenced in a study of blood T cells in healthy people across ages. Alongside a J-beta primer mix, a sample-barcoded 5' primer served in a second PCR lasting roughly 7 to 11 cycles. TCRdb reanalysed the 5' RACE reads using MiXCR and keeps one entry per CDR3 protein. The sample consists of 730,000 or so distinct CDR3 sequences, roughly 45% of them appearing once. The material sequenced was blood. These receptors were collected from a woman aged 60 to 75 in good health.

Concerning this clonotype itself: A much bigger clone sits one base away, suggesting this may be a read error. This chain connects TRBV5-6 to TRBJ2-1; D is tentatively TRBD1 or TRBD2 (5 bases each). With 1 base removed from V and 10 bases from J, the gap between germline ends came to 15 bases. The length of the CDR3 is 14 residues. CDR1 and CDR2 from the germline V gene are SGHDT and YYEEEE. CDR3 DNA: TGTGCCAGCAGCTTGACAGTGAGGGGCAAGGAGCAGTTCTTC. It codes for CASSLTVRGKEQFF.

This rearrangement joins TRBV9 to TRBJ2-7, with D possibly matching TRBD1 (6 bases). The V end lost 4 bases, the J end lost 2 bases, and 16 bases lay between the germline ends. Germline V gene sequence: CDR1 SGDLS, CDR2 YYNGEE. The CDR3 sequence is 15 residues long. The CDR3 DNA reads as TGTGCCAGCAGCCCTCCGCCAGGGGCCCCCTACGAGCAGTACTTC. It yields the protein CASSPPPGAPYEQYF.

This clonotype was recorded many times. The V and J genes are TRBV7-2 and TRBJ2-3, with D maybe TRBD1 (5 bases). Germline-derived CDR1 and CDR2 are SGHTA and FQGNSA. CDR3 size: 15 residues. Trimming cost V 2 bases and J 1 base, with 10 bases left between them. CDR3 region: CASSLQGVGTDTQYF. CDR3 DNA: TGTGCCAGCAGCTTACAGGGTGTAGGCACAGATACGCAGTATTTT.

This clonotype was seen more than once but under ten times. The chain is built from TRBV3-1 and TRBJ2-7; possibly TRBD2 for D (5 bases). Germline-derived CDR1 and CDR2 are LGHDT and YNNKEL (reference sequence). Trimming left V 1 base short and J 3 bases short, with 10 bases between. This CDR3 contains 14 residues. CDR3 nucleotides: TGTGCCAGCAGCCAAGGAGGGTTTAACTACGAGCAGTACTTC. Translating it yields CASSQGGFNYEQYF.

The genes are TRBV6-6 and TRBJ1-2; 7 positions agree with TRBD1. There are 14 residues in the CDR3. With 5 bases clipped from V and 4 bases from J, the junction kept 7 bases outside the gene matches. CDR1 MNHNY and CDR2 SVGAGI come from the germline V gene (reference sequence). The CDR3 loop reads CASSPRRDSYGYTF. The CDR3 DNA is TGTGCCAGCAGTCCACGCCGGGACAGCTATGGCTACACCTTC.

This clonotype has a count of ten or more. This rearrangement joins TRBV10-3 to TRBJ2-7, with 12 bases matching TRBD2. V lost 6 bases, J lost 5 bases, and 5 bases stayed unmatched. There are 14 residues in the CDR3. Germline assignment: CDR1 ENHRY and CDR2 SYGVKD. The CDR3 sequence: CAISPTSGGDEQYF. The CDR3 bases are TGTGCCATCAGCCCGACTAGCGGGGGTGACGAGCAGTACTTC.

The sample holds a few counts of this clonotype. The gene calls are TRBV6-4 and TRBJ2-1, with D perhaps TRBD1 or TRBD2 (6 bases each). Trimming removed 5 bases at V and 2 bases at J, with 13 bases between. Germline-derived CDR1 and CDR2 are MRHNA and SNTAGT. The CDR3 length is 15 residues. CDR3 residues: CASSRGGPAYNEQFF. The CDR3 region has the DNA TGTGCCAGCAGTCGTGGGGGGCCAGCCTACAATGAGCAGTTCTTC.

As to this clonotype: This sequence may be a read error, since a much larger clone differs from it by one base. The chain couples TRBV6-1 to TRBJ2-3; the match to TRBD2 covers 9 bases. The CDR3 has 13 amino acids. From germline, CDR1 is MNHNS and CDR2 SASEGT. With V trimmed by 10 bases and J by 4 bases, 6 bases remained unmatched. As DNA, the CDR3 is TGTGCCACAGTAGCGGGGGCTCCAGATACGCAGTATTTT. It encodes CATVAGAPDTQYF.